A selection of T cell receptor beta chains follows, all from one sample in a study of blood T cell repertoires in COVID-19. Measured with immunoSEQ multiplex PCR; TCRdb has only the in-frame clones, and not every one. The sample has over 100,000 clones; around 80% are singletons. Sequencing input: peripheral blood. The source of these receptors is a woman aged 60-75 years with acute or convalescent COVID-19. CDR3s include the opening cysteine and the closing phenylalanine or tryptophan. D genes are given only for firm matches. The size of a clone is reported for some rows only, either as once, few or many, or as a class for expanded clones.

clone size	D gene	J gene	V gene	CDR3 protein	CDR3 DNA
.	.	TRBJ1-2	TRBV11-2	CASSLDVASGSYGYTF	TGTGCCAGCAGCTTAGATGTGGCTAGCGGATCTTATGGCTACACCTTC
.	.	TRBJ2-7	TRBV7-8	CASSLQGGEQYF	TGTGCCAGCAGCCTCCAGGGTGGCGAGCAGTACTTC
.	TRBD1	TRBJ1-4	TRBV7-9	CASSSGTVSEKLFF	TGTGCCAGCAGCTCCGGGACAGTATCGGAAAAACTGTTTTTT
.	TRBD1	TRBJ1-2	TRBV5-1	CASSRGTGSNYGYTF	TGCGCCAGCAGCAGGGGGACAGGTTCCAACTATGGCTACACCTTC
.	.	TRBJ2-5	TRBV18	CASSPGQQETQYF	TGTGCCAGCTCACCGGGGCAGCAAGAGACCCAGTACTTC
.	TRBD1	TRBJ1-1	TRBV3-1/TRBV3-2	CASSQEDRVPMNTEAFF	TGTGCCAGCAGCCAAGAAGACAGGGTACCAATGAACACTGAAGCTTTCTTT
.	TRBD1	TRBJ1-5	TRBV27	CASSLLGTGLGQPQHF	TGTGCCAGCAGTTTGTTGGGGACAGGGCTGGGTCAGCCCCAGCATTTT
few	TRBD1	TRBJ1-6	TRBV30	CASRQGGSPLHF	TGTGCCTCGAGACAGGGAGGGTCACCCCTCCACTTT
once	TRBD2	TRBJ2-5	TRBV6-5	CASRGAGAGETQYF	TGTGCCAGCAGGGGAGCGGGGGCCGGGGAGACCCAGTACTTC
few	TRBD1	TRBJ1-2	TRBV10-2	CASSSNRGTGRMEDYGYTF	TGCGCCAGTAGCTCTAACCGGGGGACAGGGAGGATGGAGGACTATGGCTACACCTTC
.	.	TRBJ2-3	TRBV4-2	CASSHIARTDTQYF	TGTGCCAGCAGCCATATAGCCCGCACAGATACGCAGTATTTT
.	.	TRBJ2-7	TRBV5-6	CASSPLTRNSHEQYF	TGTGCCAGCAGCCCGCTAACTAGGAACTCCCACGAGCAGTACTTC
few	TRBD2	TRBJ2-1	TRBV24-1	CATSLGGRGGEQFF	TGTGCCACCAGTTTGGGTGGGAGGGGCGGTGAGCAGTTCTTC
.	.	TRBJ1-2	TRBV7-2	CASSLNLRGGYTF	TGTGCCAGCAGTTTAAACCTCAGAGGTGGCTACACCTTC
.	TRBD2	TRBJ2-3	TRBV13	CASSHGGGSDTQYF	TGTGCCAGCAGCCACGGGGGAGGGTCAGATACGCAGTATTTT
.	TRBD1	TRBJ2-2	TRBV5-1	CASSLGPRDRGAGELFF	TGCGCCAGCAGCTTGGGACCTCGGGACAGGGGGGCCGGGGAGCTGTTTTTT
.	TRBD1	TRBJ1-6	TRBV9	CASSPSTGGTSPLHF	TGTGCCAGCAGCCCTTCGACAGGGGGCACTTCACCCCTCCACTTT
.	.	TRBJ1-1	TRBV12-5	CASGFYGKSEAFF	TGTGCTAGTGGTTTTTACGGTAAATCTGAAGCTTTCTTT
.	.	TRBJ1-6	TRBV28	CASSPGRGNSPLHF	TGTGCCAGCAGTCCTGGGCGGGGGAATTCACCCCTCCACTTT
.	.	TRBJ1-2	TRBV27	CASTGLVTGGYTF	TGTGCCAGCACCGGACTCGTTACTGGTGGCTACACCTTC
.	.	TRBJ1-6	TRBV19	CASSTQGRAYNSPLHF	TGTGCCAGTAGTACTCAGGGAAGGGCCTATAATTCACCCCTCCACTTT
.	TRBD1	TRBJ2-2	TRBV10-2	CASRPQGAGGELFF	TGCGCCAGCAGACCCCAGGGGGCAGGCGGGGAGCTGTTTTTT
.	.	TRBJ1-3	TRBV25-1	CASSDSSGNTIYF	TGTGCCAGCAGTGACAGCTCTGGAAACACCATATATTTT